Listed below are T cell receptor beta chains from one sample, sequenced in a study of control samples from healthy donors and cancer patients. Only in-frame clones appear in the TCRdb table, and some are missing; sequencing was by immunoSEQ multiplex PCR. The repertoire holds around 100,000 clones, with about 87% as singletons. Material for sequencing was blood. The receptors come from an older woman in good health. Both conserved end residues are part of each CDR3. Fields, in order: D gene, V gene, clone size, J gene, CDR3 length, CDR3 protein, CDR3 DNA. A D gene is named only where the DNA matches it firmly. Not every row has a clone size; where given, it reads once, few, many or a size class.

>TRBD1|TRBV11-2|NA|TRBJ1-1|14
CASSLDRAGGGAFF
TGTGCCAGCAGCTTAGATCGGGCAGGGGGGGGAGCTTTCTTT
>NA|TRBV30|few|TRBJ1-3|14
CAWKAVSSGNTIYF
TGTGCCTGGAAGGCCGTTAGCTCTGGAAACACCATATATTTT
>NA|TRBV7-9|NA|TRBJ2-1|17
CASSLVGGTPFYNEQFF
TGTGCCAGCAGCTTAGTTGGAGGGACTCCTTTTTACAATGAGCAGTTCTTC
>NA|TRBV4-1|NA|TRBJ2-2|16
CASSQANLVVGGELFF
TGCGCCAGCAGCCAAGCGAATCTGGTGGTAGGGGGGGAGCTGTTTTTT
>TRBD1|TRBV5-1|NA|TRBJ2-1|15
CASSLPPGQGYEQFF
TGCGCCAGCAGCTTGCCACCGGGACAGGGTTATGAGCAGTTCTTC
>TRBD1|TRBV7-9|once|TRBJ1-2|16
CATLGGQPTTFYGYTF
TGTGCCACCCTGGGGGGACAGCCCACCACCTTCTATGGCTACACCTTC
>NA|TRBV7-9|NA|TRBJ1-1|15
CASSLEGLRNTEAFF
TGTGCCAGCAGCTTAGAGGGGCTGAGGAACACTGAAGCTTTCTTT
>NA|TRBV11-2|NA|TRBJ2-3|13
CASSLDHPDTQYF
TGTGCCAGCAGCTTAGATCACCCAGATACGCAGTATTTT
>NA|TRBV30|NA|TRBJ2-2|17
CACYGSKTGRSTGELFF
TGTGCCTGTTATGGGAGTAAAACAGGGAGGTCGACCGGGGAGCTGTTTTTT
>NA|TRBV7-9|NA|TRBJ1-2|13
CASSLAGIEGYTF
TGTGCCAGCAGCTTAGCAGGGATAGAGGGCTACACCTTC
>TRBD2|TRBV6-5|NA|TRBJ2-5|15
CASSALGGGQETQYF
TGTGCCAGCAGCGCCTTGGGGGGGGGCCAAGAGACCCAGTACTTC
>NA|TRBV6-1|NA|TRBJ1-5|17
CASSEEAWADSNQPQHF
TGTGCCAGCAGTGAAGAAGCTTGGGCGGATAGCAATCAGCCCCAGCATTTT
>TRBD1|TRBV6-6|NA|TRBJ2-7|14
CASSYDGQGRLQYF
TGTGCCAGCAGTTACGACGGACAGGGAAGACTACAGTACTTC
>TRBD1|TRBV28|NA|TRBJ2-7|14
CASSLQGQIYEQYF
TGTGCCAGCAGTTTGCAGGGACAGATTTACGAGCAGTACTTC
>NA|TRBV4-3|NA|TRBJ1-1|15
CASSQDLSGVVGAFF
TGCGCCAGCAGCCAAGATCTTTCAGGGGTGGTTGGAGCTTTCTTT
>NA|TRBV2|NA|TRBJ1-2|14
CASSDFRGEDGYTF
TGTGCCAGCAGTGATTTCAGAGGGGAAGATGGCTACACCTTC
>NA|TRBV29-1|few|TRBJ1-1|13
CSGQDRKNTEAFF
TGCAGCGGCCAGGACAGAAAGAACACTGAAGCTTTCTTT
>TRBD2|TRBV7-2|NA|TRBJ2-1|15
CASSISSGQAYEQFF
TGTGCCAGCAGCATCTCTAGCGGGCAGGCCTATGAGCAGTTCTTC
>NA|TRBV7-2|NA|TRBJ1-6|15
CASSLVAVGGSPLHF
TGTGCCAGCAGCTTAGTGGCGGTGGGAGGTTCACCCCTCCACTTT
>NA|TRBV6-4|NA|TRBJ1-1|16
CASSDSRAPPNTEAFF
TGTGCCAGCAGTGACTCGAGGGCGCCACCCAACACTGAAGCTTTCTTT
>NA|TRBV30|once|TRBJ1-1|12
CAWRSGHTEAFF
TGTGCCTGGAGGTCAGGGCACACTGAAGCTTTCTTT
>NA|TRBV7-2|NA|TRBJ2-5|15
CASSPRRAQGGTQYF
TGTGCCAGCAGCCCCCGGCGGGCGCAGGGAGGGACCCAGTACTTC
>NA|TRBV7-3|NA|TRBJ2-2|15
CASSLRLGFGGELFF
TGTGCCAGCAGCTTAAGACTAGGATTCGGCGGGGAGCTGTTTTTT
>NA|TRBV7-9|NA|TRBJ1-1|13
CASSLQQGTEAFF
TGTGCCAGCAGCTTACAACAGGGAACTGAAGCTTTCTTT
>NA|TRBV7-8|NA|TRBJ1-2|13
CASRLAGANGYTF
TGTGCCAGCAGGCTAGCAGGGGCGAATGGCTACACCTTC
>NA|TRBV5-4|NA|TRBJ2-1|16
CASSLVGSSQNNEQFF
TGTGCCAGCAGCTTGGTTGGGTCTAGCCAAAACAATGAGCAGTTCTTC
>NA|TRBV11-3|NA|TRBJ2-1|18
CASSPLGQIFSSYNEQFF
TGTGCCAGCAGCCCCTTGGGACAAATATTTTCCTCCTACAATGAGCAGTTCTTC
>NA|TRBV4-1|NA|TRBJ1-1|14
CASSLGPVNTEAFF
TGCGCCAGCAGCCTGGGACCGGTGAACACTGAAGCTTTCTTT
>NA|TRBV12-3/TRBV12-4|NA|TRBJ1-4|12
CASSKLSEKLFF
TGTGCCAGCAGCAAACTCAGTGAAAAACTGTTTTTT
>TRBD1|TRBV6-6|NA|TRBJ2-7|15
CASNFQGAQTYEQYF
TGTGCCAGCAACTTCCAGGGGGCTCAAACCTACGAGCAGTACTTC
>NA|TRBV7-9|few|TRBJ1-4|14
CASSFSGANEKLFF
TGTGCCAGCAGCTTTTCAGGGGCGAATGAAAAACTGTTTTTT
>NA|TRBV30|few|TRBJ1-2|14
CAWREEGRGYGYTF
TGTGCCTGGAGGGAGGAGGGACGGGGCTATGGCTACACCTTC
>NA|TRBV5-5|NA|TRBJ1-1|17
CASSLALGARGNTEAFF
TGTGCCAGCAGCTTGGCCCTAGGGGCGCGGGGGAACACTGAAGCTTTCTTT
>TRBD2|TRBV18|NA|TRBJ2-5|14
CASSPGLSPETQYF
TGTGCCAGCTCACCGGGACTATCCCCAGAGACCCAGTACTTC
>NA|TRBV5-4|few|TRBJ1-4|15
CASGLKGATNEKLFF
TGTGCCAGCGGGCTCAAGGGAGCGACTAATGAAAAACTGTTTTTT
>NA|TRBV6-5|NA|TRBJ1-4|14
CASKSRATNEKLFF
TGTGCCAGCAAATCCAGAGCAACTAATGAAAAACTGTTTTTT
>NA|TRBV7-9|NA|TRBJ2-7|16
CASSLAFKELADEQYF
TGTGCCAGCAGCTTAGCATTTAAGGAGCTCGCCGACGAGCAGTACTTC
>TRBD1|TRBV18|NA|TRBJ1-2|14
CASSTDREVYGYTF
TGTGCCAGCTCAACGGACAGGGAGGTTTATGGCTACACCTTC
>NA|TRBV7-2|NA|TRBJ1-1|14
CASSLGMVNTEAFF
TGTGCCAGCAGCTTAGGGATGGTGAACACTGAAGCTTTCTTT
>NA|TRBV3-1/TRBV3-2|NA|TRBJ1-2|16
CASSQDLVETGYGYTF
TGTGCCAGCAGCCAAGATCTTGTCGAGACAGGATATGGCTACACCTTC
>NA|TRBV19|NA|TRBJ1-1|12
CASSQAGTEAFF
TGTGCCAGTTCTCAGGCAGGAACTGAAGCTTTCTTT
>TRBD1|TRBV19|NA|TRBJ2-6|19
CASSIGSGQGASGANVLTF
TGTGCCAGTAGTATAGGGTCCGGACAGGGGGCTTCTGGGGCCAACGTCCTGACTTTC